The entry below gives a single TCR beta chain sequence along with its context. In its sample, this clone was seen a few times. The antigen it binds to is not known. No per-base quality is available; no much larger clone lies one base away. The trial excluded patients who had a history of autoimmune disease or were on systemic immunosuppression. Peripheral blood for TCR sequencing was collected from all dose cohorts at baseline, on cycle 4 day 1, and on cycle 7 day 1. Samples were obtained from an open-label, multicenter, first-in-human phase I dose-escalation trial of ivuxolimab. Adults with locally advanced or metastatic head and neck squamous cell, hepatocellular, melanoma or renal cell carcinoma were enrolled in the trial. Before TCR sequencing, CD4+ T cells and CD8+ T cells were sorted from peripheral blood as separate populations. Genomic DNA was isolated from the sorted cells so that the TCRbeta CDR3 region could be sequenced. The immunoSEQ Assay was used to sequence the TCRbeta CDR3 regions. As stored in TCRdb, this immuneACCESS dataset retains in-frame rearrangements with V and J assigned. A fraction of the clones does not appear; measured against another copy, unresolved V genes explain less than half of the discrepancy, and the remainder lacks a known reason. Present in this sample are about 35,000 clones, 80% to 85% of which were seen just once. Of the sample, over 2.5% is held by the ten largest clones.

V lost 5 bases and J lost 7 bases; the stretch between them is 11 bases long. The CDR3 starts with the cysteine, ends with the phenylalanine, and has 12 residues. Of the read, only the CDR3 DNA is kept; its 36 bases are in frame from base 1. The CDR1 and CDR2 encoded by the germline V gene (reference sequence) are SEHNR and FQNEAQ. This entry belongs to a study of OX40 agonist ivuxolimab in advanced cancers. About the full investigation: Ivuxolimab was a fully human IgG2 agonistic monoclonal antibody targeting the costimulatory receptor OX40 (CD134). Intravenous ivuxolimab was administered to patients every 2 weeks at six dose levels: 0.01, 0.1, 0.3, 1.5, 3 and 10 mg/kg. Of the 50 to 55 dose-escalation patients, hepatocellular carcinoma was present in about 19, melanoma in some 15, renal cell carcinoma in 9 and head and neck cancer in 9. In the dose-escalation cohort, around four fifths of patients were male, and the mean age was roughly 60 years with a range of about 20 to 80. Prior anti-PD-1, anti-PD-L1 or anti-CTLA-4 therapy was permitted, and approximately 40% of dose-escalation patients had received checkpoint inhibitors. Partial responses were achieved by three dose-escalation patients, of whom one had hepatocellular carcinoma and two had cutaneous melanoma. The point of sequencing TCRbeta in the periphery was to test whether ivuxolimab changed TCR sequence diversity and drove clonal T-cell expansion. The paper describes the monotherapy dose-escalation part (N of about 54 patients) of the phase I trial of ivuxolimab. Results the study describes overall, beyond this receptor: Clonal expansion of both CD4+ and CD8+ blood T cells was observed from baseline to week 6 at doses 0.1 to 3.0 mg/kg. In partial responders in the 0.1-3.0 mg/kg groups, normalized peripheral clonal expansion was found to be among the lowest, especially among CD8+ T cells. The antigen specificity of the clonally expanded peripheral T cells was not determined. After ivuxolimab, expanded clones were on average more numerous among CD8+ T cells than among CD4+ T cells. Low levels of normalized T-cell clonal expansion were also seen in some patients who did not respond.

Material: CD4+ or CD8+ T cells sorted from blood, obtained in a trial of the OX40 agonist ivuxolimab. The TCR comes from an adult with an advanced solid tumor such as melanoma, head and neck, liver or kidney cancer. This receptor chain uses TRBV7-9 and TRBJ1-2, with a tentative D gene TRBD1 over 5 matching bases. The sequenced DNA: TGTGCCAGCAGCCAGATAGGGGCTGGCTACACCTTC. It is translated as CASSQIGAGYTF.